The T cell receptor beta chain described here comes from a study of early T cells in non-severe SARS-CoV-2 infection. The study's findings and limits: Comparison of clonotypes with VDJdb favored anti-spike CD8 responses while missing private and CD4 specificities.

Notes on this clonotype: Antigen unknown.

Germline assignment: CDR1 SGHRS and CDR2 YFSETQ. The CDR3 runs to 13 residues. V shed 4 bases and J shed 10 bases, with 15 bases lying between them. TCRdb redid the calling of the 5' RACE reads with MiXCR, one entry per CDR3 protein. The table records about 33,000 distinct CDR3 sequences, roughly 5.7% of them present only once. This sequence was found in an adult who was a healthcare worker with PCR-confirmed SARS-CoV-2 infection or an uninfected control (not recorded which). Material: whole blood. The chain is built from TRBV5-1 and TRBJ2-1; D may be TRBD1 (5 bases). As DNA, the CDR3 is TGCGCCAGCAGCCAGGGAACAGCGTGGGAGCAGTTCTTC. Its protein is CASSQGTAWEQFF.